This TCR beta chain originates from a study of T cell repertoires in cytomegalovirus infection. Study overall: CMV infection and matching HLA type were both indicated by public TCR beta signatures.

TCRdb re-called the reads through MiXCR, storing one row per CDR3 protein. The repertoire holds a few hundred thousand distinct CDR3 sequences, with approximately 15% as singletons. Comment on this clonotype: Its cognate antigen is unknown. A much larger clone is a single base away; this may be a read error.

Study-wide points: Dominant in the ex vivo response were TCR beta clonotypes restricted by HLA-C and specific for CMV.

CDR1 is SGHTA, CDR2 FQGNSA, per germline. Trimming cost V 3 bases and J 9 bases, with 15 bases left between them. The CDR3 has 13 amino acids. Sequencing was done on a sample of CD8+ T cells from PBMCs. The receptor's source is a human donor in good health (CMV status not recorded). Some clones in this sample may be carry-over from other donors' samples. This chain connects TRBV7-2 to TRBJ2-7; D not certain. CDR3 amino acids: CASSFNPTVTQYF. The CDR3 DNA sequence: TGTGCCAGCAGCTTTAACCCAACCGTTACGCAGTACTTC.